The entry below gives a single T cell receptor beta chain sequence along with its context. No antigen is known for it. The sample originates from a study of memory CD4+ T cells and cytomegalovirus serostatus. Whole-study results and caveats: Of 150 to 200 reported CMV TCRbeta sequences, some 67 were found in memory CD4+ repertoires.

Sequenced by immunoSEQ multiplex PCR; TCRdb stores in-frame clones only, minus some. The sample includes 58,000 or so clones, around three quarters seen only once; the top ten take 2.6%. Single viable CD3+CD4+CD8-CD45RO+ cells were sorted as the memory CD4+ T cells. This TCR came from an adult in good health and CMV-seropositive. The specimen sequenced was memory CD4+ T cells from blood.

The CDR3 DNA reads TGTGCAAGTCGCCGGGCGTGGTGGAGAGAGACCCAGTACTTC. The encoded protein is CASRRAWWRETQYF. This chain connects TRBV12-2 to TRBJ2-5. TRBV12-2 is a documented pseudogene. CDR3 length: 14 residues.